These 26 T cell receptor beta chains were all obtained from the same sample, sequenced in a study of graft-versus-host responses after intestinal transplantation. Repertoires were generated with immunoSEQ multiplex PCR, while TCRdb's copy carries only in-frame clones and drops some. In the table there are more than 70,000 clones, 90% of which are singletons. The antigens of these receptors remain unknown. The sequencing here drew on unstimulated CD4+ T cells sorted from spleen or lymph node cells, taken before intestinal transplant. The receptors originated from a human donor who received an intestinal transplant.

The J gene is TRBJ1-6, the V gene TRBV5-1; TRBD1 matches at 10 bases. CDR1 is SGHRS and CDR2 is YFSETQ in the germline V gene. This CDR3 region has 14 residues. V was pared by 0 bases and J by 9 bases, with 0 bases of the junction left unmatched. Here the CDR3 reads CASSLGDRGSPLHF. The CDR3, as DNA: TGCGCCAGCAGCTTGGGGGACAGGGGTTCACCCCTCCACTTT.

The V call is TRBV5-4, the J call TRBJ2-1; 8 bases fit TRBD2. CDR3 length equals 15 residues. Germline CDR1 reads SGHNT; CDR2 reads YYREEE (reference sequence). The J segment lost 4 bases and the V segment lost 1 base, leaving 4 bases of the junction unmatched. CDR3 region: CASSLNSGDYNEQFF. Here the CDR3 DNA reads TGTGCCAGCAGCTTGAATAGCGGGGATTACAATGAGCAGTTCTTC.

The rearrangement uses TRBV19 and TRBJ2-2; 11 positions match TRBD1. The length of the CDR3 is 13 residues. Germline loops: CDR1 LNHDA, CDR2 SQIVND (reference sequence). Unmatched junction bases numbered 0, after V lost 6 bases and J lost 6 bases. CDR3 DNA: TGTGCCAGTAGGGGACAGGGGGCCGGGGAGCTGTTTTTT. Translated: CASRGQGAGELFF.

The V gene is TRBV11-1, the J gene TRBJ1-1, with D possibly being TRBD1 (5 bases). CDR1 is SGHAT, CDR2 FQDESV, per germline (reference sequence). This CDR3 contains 15 residues. The V gene lost 4 bases and the J gene lost 0 bases, with 12 bases spanning the gap. CDR3: CASSWGRLMNTEAFF. In nucleotides, the CDR3 is TGTGCCAGCAGCTGGGGCCGGTTGATGAACACTGAAGCTTTCTTT.

The V gene is TRBV18, the J gene TRBJ1-1; D is perhaps TRBD1 (5 bases). V dropped 1 base and J dropped 4 bases, with 16 bases sitting between them. This CDR3 contains 16 residues. CDR1 and CDR2 from the germline V gene are KGHSH and LQKENI. CDR3 sequence (DNA): TGTGCCAGCTCACCACGGGAGGCAGGGTCCCTCACTGAAGCTTTCTTT. Translated: CASSPREAGSLTEAFF.

This clone was seen just once. The CDR3 bases are TGTGCCACCAGCAATACAGGGAGGGGGACTGAAGCTTTCTTT. Protein product: CATSNTGRGTEAFF. V usage is TRBV15 and J usage is TRBJ1-1, with D perhaps TRBD1 (6 bases). The CDR3 covers 14 residues. Looked up from germline, CDR1 is LNHNV and CDR2 is YYDKDF (reference sequence). V lost 4 bases, J lost 5 bases, and 14 bases lay in between.

This chain uses TRBV5-1 with TRBJ1-2, with D possibly being TRBD1 (6 bases). CDR1 and CDR2 (germline): SGHRS, YFSETQ. The CDR3 extends over 16 amino acids. The germline V and J ends were trimmed by 1 base and 0 bases, with 13 bases remaining between them. Here the CDR3 DNA reads TGCGCCAGCAGCTTGTCGCCGACAGGAGCTAACTATGGCTACACCTTC. Its translation is CASSLSPTGANYGYTF.

The chain couples TRBV7-3 to TRBJ2-7; D not certain. V lost 4 bases, J lost 6 bases, and 13 bases lay in between. From germline, CDR1 is SGHTA and CDR2 FQGTGA. The CDR3 covers 13 residues. The CDR3 DNA is TGTGCCAGCAGCTCCTTCGAGTGGAGCGAGCAGTACTTC. It translates to CASSSFEWSEQYF.

The V gene is TRBV4-2, the J gene TRBJ2-2, with 8 bases matching TRBD1. The CDR3 totals 15 residues. Per the germline V gene, CDR1 is LGHNA and CDR2 is YNFKEQ. V trimming: 5 bases; J trimming: 0 bases; junction bases outside the gene matches: 2. The CDR3 protein is CASSSQGANTGELFF. DNA for the CDR3: TGTGCCAGCAGCTCACAGGGGGCGAACACCGGGGAGCTGTTTTTT.

CDR3 sequence: CASRTSGGGWQYF. The CDR3 region has the DNA TGTGCCAGCCGGACTAGCGGGGGGGGATGGCAGTACTTC. The J gene is TRBJ2-7, the V gene TRBV2; 15 nucleotides agree with TRBD2. V trimming: 8 bases; J trimming: 9 bases; junction bases outside the gene matches: 5. Germline CDR1 SNHLY, CDR2 FYNNEI. The CDR3 is 13 amino acids.

This clone was observed a few times. The rearrangement joins TRBV11-3 to TRBJ1-1; D may be TRBD1 (5 bases). Per the germline V gene, CDR1 is SGHNT and CDR2 is YENEEA. V was pared by 5 bases and J by 4 bases, with 11 bases between. The length of the CDR3 is 13 residues. In DNA form, the CDR3 reads TGTGCCAGCAGCACGACAGCTTCCACTGAAGCTTTCTTT. It is translated as CASSTTASTEAFF. Based on the CDR3 plus reference TRBV11-3 and TRBJ1-1, the full variable domain is EAGVVQSPRYKIIEKKQPVAFWCNPISGHNTLYWYLQNLGQGPELLIRYENEEAVDDSQLPKDRFSAERLKGVDSTLKIQPAELGDSAVYLCASSTTASTEAFFGQGTRLTVV.

The chain links TRBV5-1 to TRBJ2-3; 7 positions match TRBD1. The CDR3 has 17 residues. With 4 bases clipped from V and 1 base from J, the junction kept 12 bases outside the gene matches. Germline values: CDR1 SGHRS, CDR2 YFSETQ. CDR3 sequence reads: CASSPGTDSARTDTQYF. In nucleotides, the CDR3 is TGCGCCAGCAGCCCAGGGACAGATTCTGCTCGCACAGATACGCAGTATTTT.

With respect to this clone: The junction and the germline gene differ at one end; a read error may be behind it. V and J are TRBV2 and TRBJ1-5; 7 bases agree with TRBD1. The CDR3 contains 13 residues. CDR1 SNHLY and CDR2 FYNNEI come from the germline V gene. The CDR3 protein is CAISEGQYQPQHF. The CDR3 DNA sequence: TGTGCCATCAGTGAGGGACAGTATCAGCCCCAGCATTTT.

This sequence joins TRBV5-4 and TRBJ2-6; the D is unclear. The CDR3 consists of 15 residues. V was trimmed by 1 base and J by 0 bases, leaving 5 bases between them. Germline lookup yields CDR1 SGHNT and CDR2 YYREEE (reference sequence). CDR3 protein: CASSLTSSGANVLTF. The CDR3 DNA follows: TGTGCCAGCAGCTTGACGAGCTCTGGGGCCAACGTCCTGACTTTC.

The J gene is TRBJ2-1, the V gene TRBV19; possibly TRBD2 for D (5 bases). The CDR3 contains 12 residues. Germline-derived CDR1 and CDR2 are LNHDA and SQIVND (reference sequence). The germline V and J ends were trimmed by 3 bases and 9 bases, with 9 bases remaining between them. The CDR3 nucleotides read TGTGCCAGTAGTATTTCTAGCCTTGAGCAGTTCTTC. It codes for CASSISSLEQFF. The variable domain in full, with the rest retrieved from reference TRBV19 and TRBJ2-1, is DGGITQSPKYLFRKEGQNVTLSCEQNLNHDAMYWYRQDPGQGLRLIYYSQIVNDFQKGDIAEGYSVSREKKESFPLTVTSAQKNPTAFYLCASSISSLEQFFGPGTRLTVL.

This rearrangement joins TRBV7-9 to TRBJ1-5; D is unclear. Germline-derived CDR1 and CDR2 are SEHNR and FQNEAQ (reference sequence). V lost 4 bases and J lost 2, with 12 bases in between. The CDR3 length is 15 residues. Here the CDR3 reads CASSSTRTRNQPQHF. Written as DNA, the CDR3 is TGTGCCAGCAGCTCGACCCGGACTCGCAATCAGCCCCAGCATTTT.

The chain links TRBV11-3 to TRBJ2-3; D perhaps matches TRBD2 (5 bases). This CDR3 has 14 amino acids. V was shortened by 5 bases and J by 7 bases, with 16 bases between the two germline ends. CDR1 SGHNT and CDR2 YENEEA come from the germline V gene. The CDR3 sequence is CASSLPGKWNTQYF. DNA for the CDR3: TGTGCCAGCAGCCTCCCGGGGAAGTGGAATACGCAGTATTTT. Drawing the rest from reference TRBV11-3 and TRBJ2-3, the complete variable domain is EAGVVQSPRYKIIEKKQPVAFWCNPISGHNTLYWYLQNLGQGPELLIRYENEEAVDDSQLPKDRFSAERLKGVDSTLKIQPAELGDSAVYLCASSLPGKWNTQYFGPGTRLTVL.

The chain combines TRBV14 with TRBJ2-5; a weak D match, TRBD2 (6 bases). Per germline, CDR1 SGHDN and CDR2 FVKESK. The CDR3 sequence is 13 residues long. V was trimmed by 6 bases and J by 1 base, leaving 9 bases between them. CDR3 sequence reads: CASSPGVQETQYF. The CDR3, as DNA: TGTGCCAGCAGTCCGGGGGTCCAAGAGACCCAGTACTTC.

There are a few counts of this clone. This sample also contains other DNA sequences that code for the same CDR3. The chain employs TRBV2 and TRBJ2-7, with D perhaps matching TRBD1 (6 bases). V lost 1 base to trimming and J lost 2 bases, with 15 bases between them. Germline CDR1 and CDR2: SNHLY and FYNNEI. The length of the CDR3 is 16 residues. The CDR3 region is CASSEEIGRGTYEQYF. As DNA, the CDR3 is TGTGCCAGCAGTGAAGAAATAGGCAGGGGCACCTACGAGCAGTACTTC.

CDR3 residues: CASSQGQGASEQYF. The CDR3 region has the DNA TGTGCCAGCAGCCAAGGACAGGGAGCCTCCGAGCAGTACTTC. The genes are TRBV14 and TRBJ2-7; 7 nucleotides align to TRBD1. J lost 6 bases, V lost 1 base, and 6 bases had no gene match. From germline, CDR1 is SGHDN and CDR2 FVKESK. The CDR3 is 14 residues long.

The chain links TRBV7-3 to TRBJ2-7; TRBD2 is a possible D gene (5 bases). The V gene lost 1 base and the J gene lost 7 bases, with 11 bases spanning the gap. Germline V gives CDR1 SGHTA, CDR2 FQGTGA. There are 13 residues in the CDR3. CDR3 in amino acids: CASSLIPGGEQYF. In DNA form, the CDR3 reads TGTGCCAGCAGCTTAATCCCGGGCGGGGAGCAGTACTTC.

The chain employs TRBV2 and TRBJ1-1; 9 positions agree with TRBD1. Per the germline V gene, CDR1 is SNHLY and CDR2 is FYNNEI. With V trimmed by 6 bases and J by 5 bases, 10 bases remained unmatched. There are 15 residues in the CDR3. CDR3 protein: CASRAQGQGGTEAFF. The DNA for the CDR3 is TGTGCCAGCAGGGCACAGGGACAGGGAGGGACTGAAGCTTTCTTT.

This rearrangement joins TRBV20-1 to TRBJ2-1; 9 bases are shared with TRBD1. This CDR3 is 10 amino acids long. J lost 10 bases, V lost 5 bases, and 0 bases had no gene match. Germline CDR1 is DFQATT and CDR2 is SNEGSKA (reference sequence). CDR3 nucleotide sequence: TGCAGTGCTGGACAGGGGGAGCAGTTCTTC. Translating it yields CSAGQGEQFF.

This clone was seen once. The gene calls are TRBV19 and TRBJ2-7; TRBD1 agrees at 12 bases. J lost 5 bases, V lost 6 bases, and 8 bases had no gene match. CDR1 is LNHDA, CDR2 SQIVND, per germline (reference sequence). This CDR3 has 15 amino acids. CDR3: CASRPPGQGAHEQYF. DNA of the CDR3: TGTGCCAGTAGACCCCCGGGACAGGGGGCCCACGAGCAGTACTTC.

The gene calls are TRBV5-5 and TRBJ2-5, with a tentative D call TRBD2 (7 bases). V lost 4 bases, J lost 5 bases, and 21 bases lay in between. CDR3 length equals 16 residues. Per germline, CDR1 SGHKS and CDR2 YYEKEE (reference sequence). CDR3 DNA: TGTGCCAGCAGCCCGACTAGGGGGGGGCTGTGGGAGACCCAGTACTTC. Translating gives CASSPTRGGLWETQYF.

Comment on this clone: The sample contains more than one DNA sequence encoding this CDR3. The CDR3 DNA reads as TGTGCCAGCAGCTTAGGCGGGGGCACAGATACGCAGTATTTT. It is translated as CASSLGGGTDTQYF. The genes are TRBV5-4 and TRBJ2-3; D possibly corresponds to TRBD2 (6 bases). The V end lost 2 bases, the J end lost 1 base, and 8 bases lay between the germline ends. This CDR3 region has 14 residues. Germline V gene data show CDR1 as SGHNT and CDR2 as YYREEE (reference sequence).